This TCR beta chain is from a study of blood T cell repertoires in COVID-19. The data were produced by immunoSEQ multiplex PCR, yet TCRdb's version contains in-frame clones alone and is incomplete. The sample consists of 200,000 to 250,000 clones, around 85% of them appearing once. CDR3 length: 15 amino acids. Trimming took 6 bases from V and 1 from J; bases not matched to a gene: 6. CDR1 is SQVTM and CDR2 is ANQGSEA in the germline V gene. Sample: PBMCs or T cells enriched from blood (not recorded which). The chain recombines TRBV29-1 with TRBJ2-1; 10 bases align to TRBD1. This receptor was identified in a woman aged 50 to 65 in a cohort exposed to, infected with or recovered from COVID-19 (not recorded which). The CDR3 DNA sequence: TGCAGCGTATTTGGACAGGGGGTTTCCTACAATGAGCAGTTCTTC. Translating it yields CSVFGQGVSYNEQFF.